This T cell receptor (beta chain) was identified in a study of blood T cell repertoires in COVID-19 (dated by TCRdb to the early 2020s). With respect to the entire study: The collaborator samples originated in the United States, Italy and Spain and spanned the acute and convalescent phases of COVID-19. The material from the prospective study consisted of cDNA or gDNA derived from T cells, B-cell-depleted T cells, or PBMCs. Subjects who had been exposed to COVID-19, were actively infected with it, or had recovered from it provided the deeply sampled blood TCRbeta repertoires that made up the dataset. The repertoires were released in a freely available public database intended as a resource for research on the immune response to SARS-CoV-2. Samples came from the ongoing ImmuneRACE study (first 160 participants) plus 1,254 subjects from 6 global collaborators. Nearly every sample came with metadata listing a de-identified subject ID, COVID-19 status, age in years and sex. HLA class I and class II types, where available, came from metadata supplied by the sample provider rather than from assay-based typing. The investigation overall reported the following: The amount of clinical and demographic metadata varied by source and participant and was provided uncurated.

The V end gives up 2 bases and the J end 2 bases, leaving 3 bases in the junction not matched to a gene. Per the germline V gene (reference sequence), SGHNT is the CDR1 and YYREEE is the CDR2. The CDR3 has 14 amino acids, counting the end cysteine and phenylalanine. The only DNA kept is the CDR3, 42 bases in frame from the first base. On this clone itself: What this receptor recognizes is not known. No clone much larger than this one lies a single base away; base qualities are absent.

The immunoSEQ Assay, a bias-controlled multiplex PCR, was used to amplify TCRbeta CDR3 regions from genomic DNA. For the original study's pipeline: The number of nucleated cells in each sample was estimated from the amplification of reference gene primers within the assay. To quantify the absolute abundance of each unique TCRbeta CDR3 rearrangement, sequence reads were collapsed and filtered. Productive Simpson clonality was computed per sample as the square root of Simpson's diversity index over productive rearrangements. In TCRdb, the immuneACCESS table is reduced to in-frame sequences with V and J assigned. These tables do not hold every clone; where another copy was compared, an unresolved V gene accounts for under half, and the others remain unexplained. That table furnishes V, J and clone size, whereas the DNA furnished D and trimming. Within this sample are 70,000 to 85,000 clones, with around 79% of them counted one time only. The ten largest clones capture about 12% of the sample.

Each collaborating institution followed its own protocols to collect whole blood in K2EDTA tubes. For TCRbeta analysis, collaborators shipped samples in one of three forms: frozen whole blood, isolated PBMCs, or DNA extracted from either of those sample types. Sequences were obtained from peripheral blood. The receptor was derived from an elderly man with acute or convalescent COVID-19. The chain couples TRBV5-4 to TRBJ2-5; TRBD2 matches 7 bases in the middle. For the CDR3, the sequence is CASSLPSGQETQYF. Read as DNA, the sequence is TGTGCCAGCAGCTTACCTAGCGGTCAAGAGACCCAGTACTTC.